This TCR beta chain was recorded in a study of identical twins. V gave up 7 bases and J gave up 2 bases, with 14 bases separating them. Germline values: CDR1 DFQATT, CDR2 SNEGSKA (reference sequence). CDR3 length equals 13 residues. TCRdb used MiXCR to reprocess the 5' RACE reads, holding one entry per CDR3 protein. This table holds 1.5 million to 2 million distinct CDR3 sequences, 32% found once. This clonotype has just a few counts. Sequencing input: cord blood. J is TRBJ1-1 and V is TRBV20-1, with D uncertain. The clonotype was recovered from a newborn girl in good health. The CDR3 protein is CSGRIGYNTEAFF. In nucleotides, the CDR3 is TGCAGTGGCCGGATAGGTTATAACACTGAAGCTTTCTTT.